This T cell receptor (beta chain) appears in the sequencing data of a study of shared clonotypes between healthy human individuals (dated by TCRdb to the early 2020s). Describing the broader study: The cohort included three men and a couple of women between 18 and 49 years of age. For each donor, CD4 naive and CD4 memory were each given three plates, CD8 naive was given two plates, and CD8 memory was given one plate. The study deeply sequenced blood TCR repertoires of several healthy adults to estimate repertoire size and the extent of clonotype sharing between individuals. To increase sequencing depth and limit assay-specific biases, different laboratories used diverse techniques to prepare libraries and sequence TCR repertoires. Each donor's leukapheresis produced roughly between roughly 0.9 and 9 billion PBMCs.

Using the deep immunoSEQ assay, TCR CDR3 regions were amplified from genomic DNA by multiplex PCR. Genomic DNA extracted from each cell subset was distributed evenly over all wells of several immunoSEQ 96-well plates, and each plate served as one replicate. For sorted subsets, about 220 ng of genomic DNA, equivalent to 25,000 to 35,000 T cell genomes, went into each replicate PCR. The purified libraries were quantified using a Qubit 3.0 fluorometer, sized with a Bioanalyzer 2100, and then quantified again using the KAPA Library Quantification kit. Each immunoSEQ 96-well plate was sequenced on its own single-read 150-cycle Illumina NextSeq 550 flow cell. On the authors' methods: Because the immunoSEQ output held only junctional sequences and lacked quality scores, the filtering could not match the filtering applied to full-length reads. Sequences were annotated with PyIR, a Python wrapper for IgBLAST v1.9, using IMGT germline references to assign V/J genes and CDR3. Any read was removed if the V/J assignment was weak (E-value above 1e-6), the CDR3 was missing, or the read contained stop codons, out-of-frame junctions, or ambiguous translated residues. A V3J clonotype was defined by an identical inferred V gene, J gene, and CDR3 amino acid sequence. To compute the percentage overlap between repertoires, the number of shared unique clonotypes was divided by the size of the smaller repertoire. RTK rarefaction, the Chao1 estimator, and Recon v2.1 estimates of unobserved clonotypes were used to assess repertoire richness. For all TCRbeta clonotypes obtained by the gDNA method from a handful of donors, generation probabilities were computed with OLGA. Here the immuneACCESS table is served through TCRdb, limited to in-frame sequences with V and J called. Missing clones are a known gap in these copies; in checked studies unresolved V genes cover under half, and the rest lacks a known reason. The DNA was the basis for D and trimming; V, J and clone size are from that table. Counted in this sample were 2 million to 2.5 million clones; about 94% of them appeared once. In total, the top ten clones hold 0.1% to 0.15% of the sample.

Worth noting for this clone: Its antigen target is currently unknown. Base qualities are not at hand, and no much larger clone is one base apart.

Results and caveats for the whole study, not just this receptor: When several donors were compared, the shared fraction of clonotypes was about 5% for naive CD4, 3.5% to 4% for naive CD8, 2.3% for memory CD4, and under 0.5% for memory CD8. Sampling was restricted to blood, and TCR repertoires in tissues likely differ from the TCR repertoires found in blood. Compared with non-shared clonotypes, the clonotypes found in all four sorted-subset donors had higher generation probabilities. Pairwise subsampling led to the expectation that sequencing depth would affect the degree of clonotype sharing among donors. Even with the large sequencing depth, rarefaction of the sorted-subset datasets indicated that sequencing was incomplete. Larger estimated clonotype richness was generally found for naive subsets than for memory subsets. Because the study included a small number of donors, the genetic and exposure-history diversity represented was limited.

Healthy HIV-negative adults with no recently reported acute infections or vaccinations were included as donors. Every donor was a Caucasian adult residing in Nashville, Tennessee, USA. CD4+ T cells were enriched by magnetic negative selection, after which naive cells were positively selected on CD45RA and the negative fraction was taken as the memory subset. Blood was collected by leukapheresis, and PBMCs were isolated by Ficoll-Histopaque density gradient centrifugation and then cryopreserved in liquid nitrogen vapor phase. Analytical flow cytometry was used to check the purity and quantity of each magnetically sorted T cell population. Genomic DNA was isolated from each sorted fraction and quantified by UV absorbance on a Nanodrop 2000c. This TCR was sampled from a man aged 18-30 years in good health. The sample consisted of naive CD4+ T cells sorted from blood. The sample's cell subset or site label, in plain terms: CD45RA+ positively selected.

The nucleotides read TGCAGCGTTGAAAAAAGTTCTCGGGGGACTAGCGCTGCCTACAATGAGCAGTTCTTC. Its translation reads: CSVEKSSRGTSAAYNEQFF. Here the chain combines TRBV29-1 and TRBJ2-1, with 10 bases in between that match TRBD2. The germline V gene supplies CDR1 SQVTM and CDR2 ANQGSEA. There are 19 amino acids in the CDR3, from cysteine to phenylalanine inclusive. Only CDR3 DNA is held: 57 bases, read in frame from base 1. Compared with germline, V lacks 2 bases and J lacks 2 bases; bases without a gene match: 15.